The subject of this entry is one T cell receptor (beta chain). Its antigen is still unknown. Base qualities are not provided; no much larger clone lies one nucleotide away. This record comes from a study of control samples from healthy donors and cancer patients (dated by TCRdb to the early 2020s). Receptor amplification or capture employed the immunoSEQ multiplex PCR assay. The immuneACCESS repertoire file appears here via TCRdb, limited to in-frame rearrangements. These files lack a portion of the clones; in checked studies, under half of the deficit traces to unresolved V genes, and the cause of the others is not known. Across this sample there are roughly 120,000 clones, with around 91% seen only once. The ten largest make up approximately 1.1% of the sample. After removal of 2 bases from V and 2 bases from J, the junction retains 1 base not matched to a gene. The CDR3 covers 15 residues, taking in both the cysteine and the phenylalanine. Left in the record is the CDR3 DNA by itself, 45 bases read in frame from the first base. For CDR1 and CDR2, the germline V gene lists SGDLS and YYNGEE.

The V gene is TRBV9 and the J gene is TRBJ1-5; TRBD1 aligns with 10 central bases. The TCR was taken from a woman aged 45-59 years with colorectal cancer. The sequencing input was PBMCs. The CDR3 has the sequence CASSVGTGGNQPQHF. DNA sequence: TGTGCCAGCAGCGTGGGGACAGGGGGCAATCAGCCCCAGCATTTT.